This TCR beta chain was found in a study of blood T cell repertoires in COVID-19. Study at large: T cells, B-cell-depleted T cells, or PBMCs supplied cDNA or gDNA.

Authors' processing steps: Estimation of nucleated cell counts was performed using reference gene primer amplification. Assay used: immunoSEQ multiplex PCR; TCRdb lists only in-frame clones, some missing. V, J and clone size were drawn from that table, and D and trimming were deduced from the DNA. The data hold about 75,000 clones, with 88% observed a single time. Germline-derived CDR1 and CDR2 are LGHDT and YNNKEL (reference sequence). The CDR3 covers 17 residues. The V and J ends lost 3 bases and 6 bases, in that order; junction bases with no gene match: 14. The chain carries TRBV3-1 (or the pseudogene TRBV3-2) and TRBJ2-3; 8 bases match TRBD2. The material sequenced was peripheral blood. The receptor was derived from a human donor in a cohort sampled during active COVID-19. The CDR3 nucleotides read TGTGCCAGCAGCCAGGCACTTGCGGGGGGCCAAGGGGATACGCAGTATTTT. Its protein product is CASSQALAGGQGDTQYF.